This TCR beta chain was found in a study of blood T cell repertoires in COVID-19. Study-level background: Sites across the United States, Italy and Spain contributed samples from acute and convalescent COVID-19.

Original processing methods: For nucleated cells, counts were estimated from reference gene primer amplification. Profiling relied on immunoSEQ multiplex PCR, and the TCRdb table lists in-frame clones only, not all of them. V and J calls plus clone size are reproduced from that table; the DNA served to infer D and trimming. This table has approximately 70,000 clones, approximately 80% appearing once. The CDR3 covers 14 residues. Trimming took off 1 base at V and 5 bases at J, with 11 bases between the two ends. The germline gives CDR1 SGDLS, CDR2 YYNGEE. This sequence originates from a man in his sixties with COVID-19, enrolled during active disease. The J gene is TRBJ2-3, the V gene TRBV9; weak D call: TRBD2 (7 bases). Sequencing was performed on peripheral blood. CDR3 sequence (DNA): TGTGCCAGCAGCGTAAGGGGGGGCCAAGATACGCAGTATTTT. This gives the protein CASSVRGGQDTQYF.